This T cell receptor beta chain was captured by sequencing in a study of T cell changes during pregnancy in multiple sclerosis. The germline CDR1 and CDR2 sequences are LNHDA and SQIVND (reference sequence). Trimming removed 4 bases from V and 2 bases from J, with 16 bases in between. CDR3 length equals 16 residues. The data were produced by immunoSEQ multiplex PCR, yet TCRdb's version contains in-frame clones alone and is incomplete. The table includes about 13,000 clones, approximately 87% detected once. The count of this clone is one. The chain recombines TRBV19 with TRBJ2-3; D remains ambiguous. The sequence was collected from a female donor in good health, enrolled as a control in a pregnancy study. The sample was CD8+ T cells from peripheral blood mononuclear cells, taken after pregnancy. CDR3 sequence (DNA): TGTGCCAGTAGTACCGTAGGCGGATACATCACAGATACGCAGTATTTT. Its protein is CASSTVGGYITDTQYF.